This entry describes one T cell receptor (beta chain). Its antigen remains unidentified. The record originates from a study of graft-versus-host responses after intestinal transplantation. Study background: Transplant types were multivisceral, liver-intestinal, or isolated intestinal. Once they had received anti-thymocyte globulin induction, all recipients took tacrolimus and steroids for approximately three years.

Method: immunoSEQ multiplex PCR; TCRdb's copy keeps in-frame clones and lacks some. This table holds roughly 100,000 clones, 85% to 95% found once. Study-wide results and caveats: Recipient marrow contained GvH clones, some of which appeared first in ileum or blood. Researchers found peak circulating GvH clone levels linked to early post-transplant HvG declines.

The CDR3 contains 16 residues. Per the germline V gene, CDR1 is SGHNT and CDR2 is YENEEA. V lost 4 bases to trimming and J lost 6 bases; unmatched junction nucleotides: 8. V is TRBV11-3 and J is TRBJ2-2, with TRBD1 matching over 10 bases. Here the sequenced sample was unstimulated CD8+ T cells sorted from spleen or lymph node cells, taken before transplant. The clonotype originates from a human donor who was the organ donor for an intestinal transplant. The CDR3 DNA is TGTGCCAGCAGCTCCCGGGACAGGGGATTCGCCGGGGAGCTGTTTTTT. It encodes CASSSRDRGFAGELFF.